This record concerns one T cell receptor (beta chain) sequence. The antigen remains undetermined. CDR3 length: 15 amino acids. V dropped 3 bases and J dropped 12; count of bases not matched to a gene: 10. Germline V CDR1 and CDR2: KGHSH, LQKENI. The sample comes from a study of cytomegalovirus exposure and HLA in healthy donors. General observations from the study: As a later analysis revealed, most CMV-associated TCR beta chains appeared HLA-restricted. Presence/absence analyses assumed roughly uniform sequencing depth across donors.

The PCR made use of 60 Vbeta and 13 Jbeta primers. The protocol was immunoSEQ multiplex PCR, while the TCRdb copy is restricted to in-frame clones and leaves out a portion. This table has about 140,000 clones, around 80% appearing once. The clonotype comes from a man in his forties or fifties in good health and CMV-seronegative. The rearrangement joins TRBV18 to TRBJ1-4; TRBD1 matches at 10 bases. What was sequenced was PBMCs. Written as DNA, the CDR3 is TGTGCCAGCTCACCCCTGGGACAGGGGTCAGTCGAACTGTTTTTT. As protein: CASSPLGQGSVELFF.